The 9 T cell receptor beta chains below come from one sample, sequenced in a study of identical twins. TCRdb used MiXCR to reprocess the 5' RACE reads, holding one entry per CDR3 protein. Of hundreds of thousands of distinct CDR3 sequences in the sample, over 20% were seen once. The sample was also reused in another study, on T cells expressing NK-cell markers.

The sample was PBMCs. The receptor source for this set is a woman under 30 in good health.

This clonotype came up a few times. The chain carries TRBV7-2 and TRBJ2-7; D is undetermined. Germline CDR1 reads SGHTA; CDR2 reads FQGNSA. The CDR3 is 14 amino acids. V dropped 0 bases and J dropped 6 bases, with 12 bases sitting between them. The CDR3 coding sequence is TGTGCCAGCAGCTTAGCTGCGCTCGCTGGCGAGCAGTACTTC. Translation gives CASSLAALAGEQYF.

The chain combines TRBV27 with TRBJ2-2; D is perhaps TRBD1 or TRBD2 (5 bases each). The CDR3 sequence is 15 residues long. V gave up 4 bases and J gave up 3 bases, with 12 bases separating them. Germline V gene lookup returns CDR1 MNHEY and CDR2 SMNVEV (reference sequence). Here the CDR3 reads CASSSTGTYTGELFF. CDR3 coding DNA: TGTGCCAGCAGTTCCACCGGGACGTACACCGGGGAGCTGTTTTTT.

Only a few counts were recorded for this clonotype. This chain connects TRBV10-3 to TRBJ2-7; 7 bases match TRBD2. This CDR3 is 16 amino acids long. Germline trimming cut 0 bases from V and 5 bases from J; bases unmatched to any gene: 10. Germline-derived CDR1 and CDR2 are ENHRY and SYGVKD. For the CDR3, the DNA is TGTGCCATCAGTGAGTCAGGCGGGAGCGCCCGCCACGAGCAGTACTTC. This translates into CAISESGGSARHEQYF.

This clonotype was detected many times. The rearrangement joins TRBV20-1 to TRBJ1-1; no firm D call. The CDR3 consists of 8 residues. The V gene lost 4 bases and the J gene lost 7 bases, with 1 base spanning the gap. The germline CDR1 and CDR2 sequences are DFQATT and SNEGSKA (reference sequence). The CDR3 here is CSANEAFF. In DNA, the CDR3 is TGCAGTGCTAATGAAGCTTTCTTT.

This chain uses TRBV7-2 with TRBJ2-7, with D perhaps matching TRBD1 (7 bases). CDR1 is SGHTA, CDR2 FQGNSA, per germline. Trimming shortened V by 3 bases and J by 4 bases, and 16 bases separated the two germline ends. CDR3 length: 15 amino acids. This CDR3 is CASSFLAAGGYEQYF. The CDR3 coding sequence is TGTGCCAGCAGCTTCCTGGCGGCAGGGGGGTACGAGCAGTACTTC.

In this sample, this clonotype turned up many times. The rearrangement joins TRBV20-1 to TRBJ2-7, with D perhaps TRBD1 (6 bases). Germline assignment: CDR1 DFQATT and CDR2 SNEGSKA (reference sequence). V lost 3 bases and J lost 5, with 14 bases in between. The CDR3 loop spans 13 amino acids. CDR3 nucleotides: TGCAGTGCTAGTGTGCTTGGGGGCCACGAGCAGTACTTC. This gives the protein CSASVLGGHEQYF.

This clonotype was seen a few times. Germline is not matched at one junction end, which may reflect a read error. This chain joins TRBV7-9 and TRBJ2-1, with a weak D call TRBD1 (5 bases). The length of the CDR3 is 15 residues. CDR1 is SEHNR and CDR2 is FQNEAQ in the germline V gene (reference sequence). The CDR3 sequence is CVSSLRQTQNNEQFF. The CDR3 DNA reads TGTGTCAGCAGCCTTCGACAGACTCAAAACAATGAGCAGTTCTTC.

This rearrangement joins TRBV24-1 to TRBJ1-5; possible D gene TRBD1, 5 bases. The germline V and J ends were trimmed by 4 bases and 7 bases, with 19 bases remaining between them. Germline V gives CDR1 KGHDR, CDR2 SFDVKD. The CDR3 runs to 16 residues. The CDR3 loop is CATSENRDPGSQPQHF. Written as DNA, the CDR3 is TGTGCCACCAGTGAGAACCGGGACCCCGGTAGCCAGCCCCAGCATTTT.

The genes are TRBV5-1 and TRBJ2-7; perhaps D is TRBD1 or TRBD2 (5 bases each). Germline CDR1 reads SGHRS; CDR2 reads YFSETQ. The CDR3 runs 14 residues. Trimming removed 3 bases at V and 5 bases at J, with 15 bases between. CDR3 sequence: CASSWTGLGNEQYF. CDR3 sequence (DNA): TGCGCCAGCAGCTGGACGGGGCTGGGAAACGAGCAGTACTTC.